These T cell receptor beta chains were read from a single sample in a study of T cell changes during pregnancy in multiple sclerosis. Repertoires were generated with immunoSEQ multiplex PCR, while TCRdb's copy carries only in-frame clones and drops some. Of about 62,000 clones in the sample, about 88% were seen once. The sample here was peripheral blood, taken in the first trimester of pregnancy. These receptors were collected from a female donor with multiple sclerosis, enrolled in a pregnancy study. CDR3s leave out the opening cysteine and the closing phenylalanine or tryptophan.

j_gene: TRBJ1-2; v_gene: TRBV27; CDR3aa: ASNHRVYGYT
j_gene: TRBJ1-4; v_gene: TRBV19; CDR3aa: ASRARGVTNEKLF
j_gene: TRBJ1-1; v_gene: TRBV18; CDR3aa: ASSPPTGLNTEAF
j_gene: TRBJ2-7; v_gene: TRBV5-4; CDR3aa: ASSGSSGRAYEQY
j_gene: TRBJ2-1; v_gene: TRBV6-5; CDR3aa: ASSYFLSPYNEQF
j_gene: TRBJ1-1; v_gene: TRBV5-6; CDR3aa: ASSPLAGGRFTEAF
j_gene: TRBJ1-4; v_gene: TRBV7-8; CDR3aa: ASSWDRTPNEKLF
j_gene: TRBJ1-2; v_gene: TRBV19; CDR3aa: ASSILKGQGNGYT
j_gene: TRBJ2-3; v_gene: TRBV29-1; CDR3aa: SVSGQGARTDTQY
j_gene: TRBJ2-5; v_gene: TRBV18; CDR3aa: ASSPFGQGETQY
j_gene: TRBJ2-7; v_gene: TRBV30; CDR3aa: AWALPGDTYHGQY
j_gene: TRBJ2-7; v_gene: TRBV18; CDR3aa: ASSPGAGYEQY
j_gene: TRBJ1-2; v_gene: TRBV9; CDR3aa: ASKRGGQGHGYT
j_gene: TRBJ2-3; v_gene: TRBV6-5; CDR3aa: ASSFRATSVDTQY
j_gene: TRBJ1-5; v_gene: TRBV7-9; CDR3aa: ASSPGSNQPQH
j_gene: TRBJ2-5; v_gene: TRBV4-3; CDR3aa: ASSSQAGAGETQY
j_gene: TRBJ2-2; v_gene: TRBV7-8; CDR3aa: ASSLERLRAGELF
j_gene: TRBJ2-1; v_gene: TRBV5-1; CDR3aa: ASSFGQGGYNEQF
j_gene: TRBJ2-1; v_gene: TRBV5-1; CDR3aa: ASSLLAGTSYNEQF
j_gene: TRBJ2-2; v_gene: TRBV7-8; CDR3aa: ASRQYLAGGNGELF
j_gene: TRBJ1-2; v_gene: TRBV7-8; CDR3aa: ASSFRTEGRKGYT
j_gene: TRBJ2-2; v_gene: TRBV19; CDR3aa: ASSIRDRPPGELF
j_gene: TRBJ2-1; v_gene: TRBV4-3; CDR3aa: ASSPETSGGVGGYNEQF
j_gene: TRBJ1-4; v_gene: TRBV4-3; CDR3aa: ASSPTPGPKTLF
j_gene: TRBJ2-1; v_gene: TRBV27; CDR3aa: ASSLRDTYNEQF
j_gene: TRBJ2-7; v_gene: TRBV30; CDR3aa: ACRGAGSLYEQY
j_gene: TRBJ1-1; v_gene: TRBV6-5; CDR3aa: ASSYRQLNTEAF
j_gene: TRBJ1-2; v_gene: TRBV30; CDR3aa: AWRRPNTGGDGYT
j_gene: TRBJ2-7; v_gene: TRBV4-1; CDR3aa: ASSQEKGSYEQY
j_gene: TRBJ2-1; v_gene: TRBV5-1; CDR3aa: ASSRASGGANEQF
j_gene: TRBJ1-5; v_gene: TRBV29-1; CDR3aa: SVQLTAYAGSPQH
j_gene: TRBJ2-6; v_gene: TRBV2; CDR3aa: ASRTGLAGDGANVLT
j_gene: TRBJ2-2; v_gene: TRBV7-3; CDR3aa: ASSLQTGNTGELF
j_gene: TRBJ2-1; v_gene: TRBV5-1; CDR3aa: ASSFGPGTAPTRAVNEQF
j_gene: TRBJ1-5; v_gene: TRBV6-4; CDR3aa: ASSDSEEGQPQH
j_gene: TRBJ1-1; v_gene: TRBV5-6; CDR3aa: ASSSLARHTEAF
j_gene: TRBJ2-5; v_gene: TRBV27; CDR3aa: ASSFREGETQY
j_gene: TRBJ2-7; v_gene: TRBV28; CDR3aa: ASSSRQGASGRRD
j_gene: TRBJ1-4; v_gene: TRBV2; CDR3aa: ASIGGLNEKLF
j_gene: TRBJ1-3; v_gene: TRBV30; CDR3aa: AWRPPGQPSGNTIY